Below, one TCR beta chain is given with its context. The antigen remains undetermined. Its ends do not fully match the called genes, so a read error is possible. The data stem from a study of cytomegalovirus exposure and HLA in healthy donors. Study-wide points: With high specificity and sensitivity, the classifier reportedly diagnosed cytomegalovirus status. Among CMV-associated TCR beta chains, most appeared HLA-restricted in a later analysis. As was reported, the HLA-A and HLA-B alleles of most subjects were accurately predicted from TCR beta sequences.

Amplification used 60 Vbeta primers and 13 Jbeta primers. Repertoires were generated with immunoSEQ multiplex PCR, while TCRdb's copy carries only in-frame clones and drops some. The sample gives 55,000 to 80,000 clones, roughly 71% of which show up once; roughly 25% is in the top ten. The length of the CDR3 is 10 residues. In germline, CDR1 is SEHNR, CDR2 FQNEAQ (reference sequence). This clonotype was obtained from a man aged 45 to 65 in good health and CMV-seropositive. The chain couples TRBV7-9 to TRBJ1-1; D may be TRBD1 (5 bases). Material: PBMCs. CDR3: CASSSRQRVF. In nucleotides, the CDR3 is TGTGCCAGCAGCTCTAGACAGCGAGTCTTT.